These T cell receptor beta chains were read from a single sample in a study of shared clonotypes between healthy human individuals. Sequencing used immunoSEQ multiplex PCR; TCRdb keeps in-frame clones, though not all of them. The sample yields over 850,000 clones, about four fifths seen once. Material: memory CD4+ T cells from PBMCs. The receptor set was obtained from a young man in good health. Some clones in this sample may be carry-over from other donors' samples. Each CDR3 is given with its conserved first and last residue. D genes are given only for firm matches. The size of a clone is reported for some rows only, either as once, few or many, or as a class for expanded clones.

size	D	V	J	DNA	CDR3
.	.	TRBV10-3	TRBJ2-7	TGTGCCATCAGTCTTTCCCGATCCGGGACCACCTACGAGCAGTACTTC	CAISLSRSGTTYEQYF
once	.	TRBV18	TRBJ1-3	TGTGCCAGCTCACTGGGCCCTGGAAACACCATATATTTT	CASSLGPGNTIYF
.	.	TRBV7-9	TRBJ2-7	TGTGCCAGCAGCGCGGACAGACCCGGCTACGAGCAGTACTTC	CASSADRPGYEQYF
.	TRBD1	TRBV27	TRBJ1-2	TGTGCCAGCAGTTTCAGGGGGGCCGAGAACTATGGCTACACCTTC	CASSFRGAENYGYTF
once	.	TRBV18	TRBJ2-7	TGTGCCAGCTCACCCCCTGGGCAGAGCGCTGCCTACGAGCAGTACTTC	CASSPPGQSAAYEQYF
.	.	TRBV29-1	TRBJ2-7	TGCAGCGCTACTGGCTCTGGGGTTTACGAGCAGTACTTC	CSATGSGVYEQYF
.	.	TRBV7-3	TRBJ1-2	TGTGCCAGCAGCCCGATGGGCGGGACACGCGGGGTGGGCTACACCTTC	CASSPMGGTRGVGYTF
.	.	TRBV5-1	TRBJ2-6	TGCGCCAGCAGCTTGGTGGCGGGGGCCAACGTCCTGACTTTC	CASSLVAGANVLTF
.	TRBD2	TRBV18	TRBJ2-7	TGTGCCAGCTCACCACTAGCGGGAGCCTACGAGCAGTACTTC	CASSPLAGAYEQYF
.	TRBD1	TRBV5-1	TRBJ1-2	TGCGCCAGCAGCCCCGGACAGGTTAATGGCTACACCTTC	CASSPGQVNGYTF
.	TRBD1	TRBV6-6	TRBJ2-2	TGTGCCAGCAGTTACTACCAGGGGGCGATCGGGGAGCTGTTTTTT	CASSYYQGAIGELFF
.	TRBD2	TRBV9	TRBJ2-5	TGTGCCAGCAGCGTAGCTTCCAGCGGGAGGGCAGGGGAGACCCAGTACTTC	CASSVASSGRAGETQYF
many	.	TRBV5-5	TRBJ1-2	TGTGCCAGCAGCCTGGGACTAGACTATGGCTACACCTTC	CASSLGLDYGYTF
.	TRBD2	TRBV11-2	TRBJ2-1	TGTGCCAGCAGCTCCCTAGCGGGGAGTGAGGGGGTCAATGAGCAGTTCTTC	CASSSLAGSEGVNEQFF
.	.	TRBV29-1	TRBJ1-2	TGCAGCGTTGAAGATAAGGGTACGGACTATGGCTACACCTTC	CSVEDKGTDYGYTF
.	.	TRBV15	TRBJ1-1	TGTGCCACCAGCAGAGATACAGGGAGACCTGAAGCTTTCTTT	CATSRDTGRPEAFF
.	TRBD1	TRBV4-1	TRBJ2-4	TGCGCCAGCAGCCAAGATGAACGAGACAGGGGATCAAACATTCAGTACTTC	CASSQDERDRGSNIQYF
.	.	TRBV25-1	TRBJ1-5	TGTGCCCCCCCGTTAAGACAGGGCAATCAGCCCCAGCATTTT	CAPPLRQGNQPQHF
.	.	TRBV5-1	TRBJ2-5	TGCGCCAGCAGCTTGTCCCCGGCGGAGACCCAGTACTTC	CASSLSPAETQYF
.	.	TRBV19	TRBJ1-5	TGTGCCAGTACCAACTATCAACAGGGCGGTCAGCCCCAGCATTTT	CASTNYQQGGQPQHF
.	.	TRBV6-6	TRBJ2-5	TGTGCCAGCAGCATCAGCCAGACCCAGTACTTC	CASSISQTQYF
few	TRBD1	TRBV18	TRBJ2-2	TGTGCCAGCTCACCAAGATCGCAGGGGGCTACGGGGGAGCTGTTTTTT	CASSPRSQGATGELFF
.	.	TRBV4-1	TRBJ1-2	TGCGCCAGCAGCGCCGACAGAGACTATGGCTACACCTTC	CASSADRDYGYTF
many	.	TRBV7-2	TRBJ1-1	TGTGCCAGCAGCCCCGCTTGGACCTCGGGGACTGAAGCTTTCTTT	CASSPAWTSGTEAFF
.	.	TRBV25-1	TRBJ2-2	TGTGCCAGCAGTGAATATGAGGGGGCCGGGGAGCTGTTTTTT	CASSEYEGAGELFF
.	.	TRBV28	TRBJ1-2	TGTGCCAGCAGTTTAACTTACGGTGGCTACACCTTC	CASSLTYGGYTF
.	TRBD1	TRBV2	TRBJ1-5	TGTGCCAGCAGGACAGGGATCAATCAGCCCCAGCATTTT	CASRTGINQPQHF
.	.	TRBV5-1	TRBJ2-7	TGCGCCAGCAGCTTGAGCGCCGTAACCTACGAGCAGTACTTC	CASSLSAVTYEQYF
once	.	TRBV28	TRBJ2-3	TGTGCCAGCAGTTTGTCTACAGATACGCAGTATTTT	CASSLSTDTQYF
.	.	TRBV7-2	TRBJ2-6	TGTGCCAGCAGCTATAGCTCCAGCTCTGGGGCCAACGTCCTGACTTTC	CASSYSSSSGANVLTF
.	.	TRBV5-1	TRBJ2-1	TGCGCCAGCAGCCCCCATTATGAGCAGTTCTTC	CASSPHYEQFF
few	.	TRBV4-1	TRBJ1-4	TGCGCCAGCAGCCATGGGTCTCAGGCAACTAATGAAAAACTGTTTTTT	CASSHGSQATNEKLFF
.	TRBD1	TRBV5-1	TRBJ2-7	TGCGCCAGCAGCTTTTCGTCCGCAGGGGGCGTTTCCGAGCAGTACTTC	CASSFSSAGGVSEQYF
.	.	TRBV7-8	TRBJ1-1	TGTGCCAGCAGCTTAGCGCTCGGACAGCGGAACACTGAAGCTTTCTTT	CASSLALGQRNTEAFF
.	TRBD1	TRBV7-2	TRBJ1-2	TGTGCCAGCAGCTCGAGACAGGGGACTTCTGCTAACTATGGCTACACCTTC	CASSSRQGTSANYGYTF
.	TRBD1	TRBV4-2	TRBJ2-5	TGTGCCAGCAGACGAGGGGGCCCGCAAGGGACCCAGTACTTC	CASRRGGPQGTQYF
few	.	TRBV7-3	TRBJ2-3	TGTGCCAGCAGCTTAACCCCAACAGATACGCAGTATTTT	CASSLTPTDTQYF
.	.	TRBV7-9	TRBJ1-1	TGTGCCAGCAGCTTCGTCGGCACTGAAGCTTTCTTT	CASSFVGTEAFF
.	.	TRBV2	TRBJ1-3	TGTGCCAGCAGTTGGACAGCTGGAAACACCATATATTTT	CASSWTAGNTIYF
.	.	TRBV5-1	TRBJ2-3	TGCGCCAGCAGCCCCGGTGCGGCGATCACAGATACGCAGTATTTT	CASSPGAAITDTQYF
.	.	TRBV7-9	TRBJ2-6	TGTGCCAGCAGCTTAGCGGGAAGGGGGTCACGCTCTGGGGCCAACGTCCTGACTTTC	CASSLAGRGSRSGANVLTF
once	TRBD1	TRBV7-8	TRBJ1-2	TGTGCCAGCAGCGGGCGGACAGGGGCCCACTATGGCTACACCTTC	CASSGRTGAHYGYTF
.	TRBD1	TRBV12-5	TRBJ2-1	TGTGCTAGTGGAAATGACCCCGGGACAGGGACCTACAATGAGCAGTTCTTC	CASGNDPGTGTYNEQFF
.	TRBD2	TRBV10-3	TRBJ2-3	TGTGCCATCAGTGAGGGAGCGGGAGGGGAAGATACGCAGTATTTT	CAISEGAGGEDTQYF
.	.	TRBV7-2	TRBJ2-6	TGTGCCAGCAGCTACAGGACTCCTGGGGCCAACGTCCTGACTTTC	CASSYRTPGANVLTF
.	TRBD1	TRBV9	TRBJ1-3	TGTGCCAGCAGCGTAGCTACAGGGGGCTCTGGAAACACCATATATTTT	CASSVATGGSGNTIYF
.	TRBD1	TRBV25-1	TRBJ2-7	TGTGCCAGCGGGACAGGGACCTACGAGCAGTACTTC	CASGTGTYEQYF
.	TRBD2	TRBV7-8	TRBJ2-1	TGTGCCAGCAGCCTAACGCCGCTGGGACTAGCGGGAGATTCCTACAATGAGCAGTTCTTC	CASSLTPLGLAGDSYNEQFF
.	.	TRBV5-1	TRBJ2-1	TGCGCCAGCAGCTTGGGGGGCCCAAGGAATGAGCAGTTCTTC	CASSLGGPRNEQFF
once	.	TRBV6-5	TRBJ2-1	TGTGCCAGCAGTTACCAGACTAGGAATGAGCAGTTCTTC	CASSYQTRNEQFF
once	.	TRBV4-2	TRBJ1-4	TGTGCCAGCAGCCAGGGGAGGGGAGCTAATGAAAAACTGTTTTTT	CASSQGRGANEKLFF
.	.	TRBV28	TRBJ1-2	TGTGCCAGCAGTTTCGCAGGTGGCTATGGCTACACCTTC	CASSFAGGYGYTF
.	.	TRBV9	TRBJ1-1	TGTGCCAGCAGCGTAGAAGGGAATACTGAAGCTTTCTTT	CASSVEGNTEAFF
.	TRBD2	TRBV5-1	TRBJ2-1	TGCGCCAGCAGCCAACTAGCGGGAGGGCCGCTGGTCTTC	CASSQLAGGPLVF
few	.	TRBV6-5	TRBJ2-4	TGTGCCAGCAGTTACGCTAGTCGGGGGGCGAAAAACATTCAGTACTTC	CASSYASRGAKNIQYF
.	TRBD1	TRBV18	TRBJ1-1	TGTGCCAGCTCACCAACGGACAGGGACGCTGAAGCTTTCTTT	CASSPTDRDAEAFF
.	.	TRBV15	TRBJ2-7	TGTGCCACCAGCAGAGATCTGGCAGAAGCCTACGAGCAGTACTTC	CATSRDLAEAYEQYF
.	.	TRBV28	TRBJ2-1	TGTGCCAGCAGTTGGACGGCCAGCTCCTACAATGAGCAGTTCTTC	CASSWTASSYNEQFF
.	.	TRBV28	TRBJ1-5	TGTGCCAGCAGTTCACCTTTAACGGGGAATCAGCCCCAGCATTTT	CASSSPLTGNQPQHF
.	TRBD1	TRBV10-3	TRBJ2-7	TGTGCCATCAGGCCGGGACAGGGGTCCTACGAGCAGTACTTC	CAIRPGQGSYEQYF